Each of the 14 T cell receptor beta chains below was sequenced from the same sample in a study of metastatic and nonmetastatic thyroid tumors. Thyroid surgery was preceded by no treatment in any patient. With MiXCR, TCRdb reprocessed the PCR reads. In the table there are around 38,000 clones, more than 25% of which are singletons. Sequences were obtained from blood. The source of these receptors is a female donor with papillary thyroid cancer or a benign thyroid nodule (not recorded which). Some clones in this sample may be carry-over from other donors' samples.

CDR3 sequence: CSALRTSQFF. For the CDR3, the DNA is TGCAGTGCTCTTAGGACATCGCAGTTCTTC. This chain uses TRBV20-1 with TRBJ2-1; tentatively, D is TRBD1 (5 bases). Trimming took 5 bases from V and 12 from J, leaving 11 bases between them. This CDR3 spans 10 amino acids. Germline CDR1 reads DFQATT; CDR2 reads SNEGSKA (reference sequence).

This clone was seen many times. CDR3 bases: TGCAGTGCTACCAGGACAGGGGAGAACACTGAAGCTTTCTTT. As protein: CSATRTGENTEAFF. The chain is built from TRBV20-1 and TRBJ1-1; 9 nucleotides line up with TRBD1. The CDR3 is made up of 14 amino acids. J gave up 1 base and V 4 bases, and 4 bases lay outside the gene matches. CDR1 and CDR2 (germline): DFQATT, SNEGSKA (reference sequence).

The chain uses TRBV4-3 and TRBJ2-1; TRBD2 matches 9 bases. CDR1 is LGHNA, CDR2 YSLEER, per germline. The CDR3 consists of 15 residues. Trimming at V came to 2 bases and at J to 7 bases, leaving 6 bases not matched to a gene. The CDR3, as DNA: TGCGCCAGCAGCCAAAGCGGGAGGATAAGGAATGAGCAGTTCTTC. It yields the protein CASSQSGRIRNEQFF.

This clone qualifies as medium-sized (0.01 to 0.1%). V and J are TRBV7-2 and TRBJ1-6; a possible D gene is TRBD1 (6 bases). The CDR3 covers 18 residues. Trimming stripped 1 base from V and 7 bases from J, with 20 bases between. Germline V gene data show CDR1 as SGHTA and CDR2 as FQGNSA. The DNA of the CDR3 is TGTGCCAGCAGCTTAGTATACCAGGGTCGGCAGGGGAATTCACCCCTCCACTTT. Protein sequence: CASSLVYQGRQGNSPLHF.

This clone was seen ten or more times. This CDR3 fails to terminate in the conserved phenylalanine or tryptophan, so it likely reflects a read error. The chain employs TRBV4-2 and TRBJ1-5; D is perhaps TRBD1 (6 bases). The CDR3 is 15 amino acids. Germline loops: CDR1 LGHNA, CDR2 YNFKEQ. Between the trimmed V and J ends, which lost 1 base and 0 bases, there was a span of 7 bases. CDR3 in amino acids: CASSQAGDSNQPQHS. CDR3 sequence (DNA): TGTGCCAGCAGCCAAGCAGGGGATAGCAATCAGCCCCAGCATTCT.

This clone was seen many times. V gene TRBV19 combines with J gene TRBJ1-5; the match to TRBD1 covers 9 bases. Germline CDR1 and CDR2: LNHDA and SQIVND (reference sequence). The CDR3 runs 15 residues. V trimming: 4 bases; J trimming: 0 bases; junction bases outside the gene matches: 1. In DNA form, the CDR3 reads TGTGCCAGTAGTAAGGGACAGGGTAGCAATCAGCCCCAGCATTTT. This sequence encodes CASSKGQGSNQPQHF.

The genes are TRBV9 and TRBJ1-6; no clear D gene. The CDR3 totals 15 residues. The germline V gene encodes CDR1 SGDLS and CDR2 YYNGEE. Between the trimmed V and J ends, which lost 0 bases and 4 bases, there was a span of 8 bases. CDR3 in amino acids: CASSVGAWYNSPLHF. DNA of the CDR3: TGTGCCAGCAGCGTAGGGGCATGGTATAATTCACCCCTCCACTTT.

The chain links TRBV5-1 to TRBJ2-7; D is uncertain. The V end was cut by 0 bases, the J end by 0 bases, with 7 bases between. The germline V gene has CDR1 SGHRS and CDR2 YFSETQ. The CDR3 runs to 14 residues. The CDR3 coding sequence is TGCGCCAGCAGCTTGGTGAGTAGCTCCTACGAGCAGTACGTC. Translating gives CASSLVSSSYEQYV.

This clone was seen a few times. This sequence joins TRBV12-3 or TRBV12-4 and TRBJ2-2; 10 nucleotides agree with TRBD2. This CDR3 is built from 18 residues. Trimming at V came to 5 bases and at J to 7 bases, leaving 16 bases not matched to a gene. The CDR3 protein is CASSPHSVEREGFGELFF. CDR3 DNA: TGTGCCAGCAGTCCCCACTCCGTGGAGCGGGAGGGCTTCGGGGAGCTGTTTTTT.

The CDR3 DNA sequence: TGCAGTGCTAGAGATCAGAGGGGGGATATCACAGATACGCAGTATTTT. It codes for CSARDQRGDITDTQYF. This chain connects TRBV20-1 to TRBJ2-3, with D perhaps being TRBD1 or TRBD2 (6 bases each). This CDR3 region has 16 residues. V was shortened by 0 bases and J by 2 bases, with 15 bases between the two germline ends. Germline assignment: CDR1 DFQATT and CDR2 SNEGSKA (reference sequence).

J is TRBJ2-3 and V is TRBV20-1, with D tentatively TRBD2 (5 bases). Per the germline V gene, CDR1 is DFQATT and CDR2 is SNEGSKA (reference sequence). The V gene lost 0 bases and the J gene lost 6 bases, with 19 bases spanning the gap. The CDR3 extends over 16 amino acids. CDR3 DNA: TGCAGTGCTAGAGATCGGGGTAGCCGGTGGGCGGATACGCAGTATTTT. It is translated as CSARDRGSRWADTQYF.

This clone was picked up many times. CDR3 sequence reads: CASSIDPATEQYF. CDR3 bases: TGTGCCAGCAGCATTGACCCGGCGACCGAGCAGTACTTC. The chain is built from TRBV5-4 and TRBJ2-7, with D unclear. The CDR3 runs to 13 residues. The germline gives CDR1 SGHNT, CDR2 YYREEE (reference sequence). V dropped 4 bases and J dropped 6 bases, with 14 bases sitting between them. Full variable domain (remainder filled in from reference TRBV5-4 and TRBJ2-7): ETGVTQSPTHLIKTRGQQVTLRCSSQSGHNTVSWYQQALGQGPQFIFQYYREEENGRGNFPPRFSGLQFPNYSSELNVNALELDDSALYLCASSIDPATEQYFGPGTRLTVT.

The CDR3 protein is CASSLSQGRGGYTF. CDR3 coding DNA: TGTGCCAGCAGTTTATCGCAGGGTCGAGGTGGCTACACCTTC. The V gene is TRBV27, the J gene TRBJ1-2; possibly TRBD1 for D (5 bases). This CDR3 has 14 amino acids. The germline V gene has CDR1 MNHEY and CDR2 SMNVEV (reference sequence). V lost 0 bases to trimming and J lost 7 bases, with 12 bases between them.

This chain joins TRBV30 and TRBJ2-7; 9 nucleotides line up with TRBD1. The CDR3 runs 15 residues. Germline lookup yields CDR1 GTSNPN and CDR2 SVGIG (reference sequence). Unmatched junction bases numbered 10, after V lost 3 bases and J lost 4 bases. The CDR3 loop reads CAWSETGTGFYEQYF. The CDR3 DNA follows: TGTGCCTGGAGCGAAACCGGGACAGGGTTTTACGAGCAGTACTTC.